This T cell receptor beta chain is from a study of blood T cell repertoires in COVID-19. The repertoire was sequenced with immunoSEQ multiplex PCR; TCRdb's copy has only in-frame clones and lacks some. The repertoire holds approximately 200,000 clones, with roughly 87% as singletons. The receptor was isolated from a man aged 25 to 40 who had recovered from COVID-19. The sample consisted of PBMCs or T cells enriched from blood (not recorded which).

CDR3 DNA: TGTGCCAGCAGTTATCAGGGTGATAATTCACCCCTCCACTTT. Translated, it gives CASSYQGDNSPLHF. This chain connects TRBV6-5 to TRBJ1-6; D is possibly TRBD1 (5 bases). The CDR3 is 14 amino acids. Trimming took 3 bases from V and 5 from J, leaving 8 bases between them. Germline V gives CDR1 MNHEY, CDR2 SVGAGI.